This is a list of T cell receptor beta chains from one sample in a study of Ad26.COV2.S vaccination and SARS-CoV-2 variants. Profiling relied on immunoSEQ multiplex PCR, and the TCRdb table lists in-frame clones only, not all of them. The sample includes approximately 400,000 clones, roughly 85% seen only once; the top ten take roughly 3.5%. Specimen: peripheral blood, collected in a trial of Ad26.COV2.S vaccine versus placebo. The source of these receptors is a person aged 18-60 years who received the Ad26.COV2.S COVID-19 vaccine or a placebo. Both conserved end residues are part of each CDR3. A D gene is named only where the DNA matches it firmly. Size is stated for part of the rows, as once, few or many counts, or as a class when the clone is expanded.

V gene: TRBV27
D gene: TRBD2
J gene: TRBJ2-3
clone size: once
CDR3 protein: CASSVLAGGLSTDTQYF
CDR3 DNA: TGTGCCAGCAGTGTTCTAGCGGGAGGGCTTAGCACAGATACGCAGTATTTT

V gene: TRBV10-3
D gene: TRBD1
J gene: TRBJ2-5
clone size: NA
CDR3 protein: CAISDRQGDRETQYF
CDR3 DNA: TGTGCCATCAGTGACCGACAGGGGGATCGGGAGACCCAGTACTTC

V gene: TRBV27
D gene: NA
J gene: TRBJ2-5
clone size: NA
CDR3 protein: CASSTTGWETQYF
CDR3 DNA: TGTGCCAGCAGTACAACGGGGTGGGAGACCCAGTACTTC

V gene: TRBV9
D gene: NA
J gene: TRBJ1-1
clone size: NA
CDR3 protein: CASSVTVNTEAFF
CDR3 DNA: TGTGCCAGCAGCGTAACTGTGAACACTGAAGCTTTCTTT

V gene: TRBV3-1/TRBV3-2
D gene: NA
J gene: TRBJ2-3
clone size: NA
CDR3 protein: CASSQGYITDTQYF
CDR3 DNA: TGTGCCAGCAGCCAAGGCTATATCACAGATACGCAGTATTTT

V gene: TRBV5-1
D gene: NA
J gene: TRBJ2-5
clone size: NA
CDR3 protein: CASSLDAFQETQYF
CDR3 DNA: TGCGCCAGCAGCTTGGATGCGTTTCAAGAGACCCAGTACTTC

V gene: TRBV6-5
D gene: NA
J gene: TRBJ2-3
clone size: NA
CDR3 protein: CASSYGGLTDTQYF
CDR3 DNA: TGTGCCAGCAGTTACGGCGGTCTCACAGATACGCAGTATTTT

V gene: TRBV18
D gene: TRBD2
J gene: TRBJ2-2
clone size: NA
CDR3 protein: CASSPIVAGSNTGELFF
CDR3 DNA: TGTGCCAGCTCACCGATAGTAGCGGGTTCGAACACCGGGGAGCTGTTTTTT

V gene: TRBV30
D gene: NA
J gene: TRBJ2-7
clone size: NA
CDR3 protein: CAWSVWGTGSKQYF
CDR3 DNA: TGTGCCTGGAGTGTATGGGGGACGGGGTCGAAGCAGTACTTC

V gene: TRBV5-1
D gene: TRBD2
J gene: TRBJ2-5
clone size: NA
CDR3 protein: CASSGGTSRQETQYF
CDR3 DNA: TGCGCCAGCAGCGGCGGGACTAGCCGGCAAGAGACCCAGTACTTC

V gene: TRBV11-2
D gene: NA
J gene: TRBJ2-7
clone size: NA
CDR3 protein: CASSLRGDRKYEQYF
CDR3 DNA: TGTGCCAGCAGCTTACGGGGAGACAGGAAGTACGAGCAGTACTTC

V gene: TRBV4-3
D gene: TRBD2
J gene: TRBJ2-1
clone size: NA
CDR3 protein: CASSGTHLAGGPRNEQFF
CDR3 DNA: TGCGCCAGCAGCGGGACTCATTTAGCGGGGGGGCCGAGGAATGAGCAGTTCTTC

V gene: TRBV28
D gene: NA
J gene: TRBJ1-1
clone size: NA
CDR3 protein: CASSSPQGKFAEAFF
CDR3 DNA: TGTGCCAGCAGTTCGCCCCAGGGTAAATTCGCTGAAGCTTTCTTT

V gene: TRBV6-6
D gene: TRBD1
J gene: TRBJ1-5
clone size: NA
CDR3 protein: CASSDRVKDQPQHF
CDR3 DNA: TGTGCCAGCAGTGACAGGGTTAAGGATCAGCCCCAGCATTTT

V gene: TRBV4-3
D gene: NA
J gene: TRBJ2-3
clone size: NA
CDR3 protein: CASSQVFGRGTQYF
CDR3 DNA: TGCGCCAGCAGCCAAGTCTTCGGGCGGGGAACGCAGTATTTT

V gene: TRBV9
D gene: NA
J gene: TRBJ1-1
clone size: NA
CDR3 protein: CASSRGNMNTEAFF
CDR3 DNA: TGTGCCAGCTCGCGGGGTAACATGAACACTGAAGCTTTCTTT

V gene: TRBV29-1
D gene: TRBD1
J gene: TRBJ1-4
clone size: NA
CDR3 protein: CSASGQAGEKLFF
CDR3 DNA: TGCAGCGCCTCGGGACAGGCGGGTGAAAAACTGTTTTTT

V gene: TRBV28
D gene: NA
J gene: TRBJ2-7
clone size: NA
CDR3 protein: CASSSPGQGDYEQYF
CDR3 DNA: TGTGCCAGCAGTTCTCCAGGGCAAGGGGACTACGAGCAGTACTTC

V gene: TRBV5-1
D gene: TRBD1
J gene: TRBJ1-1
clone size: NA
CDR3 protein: CASSLRTGGDLGKAFF
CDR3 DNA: TGCGCCAGCAGCTTGAGGACAGGGGGCGATTTAGGTAAGGCTTTCTTT

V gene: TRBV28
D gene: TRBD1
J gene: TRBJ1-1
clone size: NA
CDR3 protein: CASSAPTGRNTEAFF
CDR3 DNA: TGTGCCAGCAGTGCCCCGACAGGGCGGAACACTGAAGCTTTCTTT

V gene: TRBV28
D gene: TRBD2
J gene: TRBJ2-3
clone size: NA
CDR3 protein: CASSLIGTSGSTDTQYF
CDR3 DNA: TGTGCCAGCAGTTTAATTGGCACTAGCGGCAGCACAGATACGCAGTATTTT

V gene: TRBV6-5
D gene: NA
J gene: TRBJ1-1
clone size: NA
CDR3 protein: CASSTHSEAFF
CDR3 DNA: TGTGCCAGCAGTACCCACAGTGAAGCTTTCTTT

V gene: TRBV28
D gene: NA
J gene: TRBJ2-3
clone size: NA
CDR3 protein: CASSLWGQGTDTQYF
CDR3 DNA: TGTGCCAGCAGTTTATGGGGGCAGGGCACAGATACGCAGTATTTT

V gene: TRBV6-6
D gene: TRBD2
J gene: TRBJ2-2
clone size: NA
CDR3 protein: CASSHPLVAGDFPGELFF
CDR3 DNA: TGTGCCAGCAGTCACCCATTAGTCGCGGGGGATTTCCCCGGGGAGCTGTTTTTT

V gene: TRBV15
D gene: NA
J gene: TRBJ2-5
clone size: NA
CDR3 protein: CATSRGGPGHQETQYF
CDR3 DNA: TGTGCCACCAGCAGAGGAGGGCCAGGGCACCAAGAGACCCAGTACTTC

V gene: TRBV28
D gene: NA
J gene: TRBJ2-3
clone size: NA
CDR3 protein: CASSGRTRASPLSTDTQYF
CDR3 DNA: TGTGCCAGCAGTGGAAGGACCAGGGCTAGCCCCCTTAGCACAGATACGCAGTATTTT

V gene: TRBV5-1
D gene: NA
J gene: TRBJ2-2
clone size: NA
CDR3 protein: CASSFLGQLSTGELFF
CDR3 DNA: TGCGCCAGCAGCTTTCTGGGGCAACTTTCCACCGGGGAGCTGTTTTTT

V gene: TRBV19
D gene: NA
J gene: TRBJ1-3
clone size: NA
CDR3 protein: CASSIRGPGNTIYF
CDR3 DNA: TGTGCCAGTAGTATAAGGGGACCTGGAAACACCATATATTTT

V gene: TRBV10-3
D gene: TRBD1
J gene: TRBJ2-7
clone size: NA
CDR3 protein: CAIKPGQGPYEQYF
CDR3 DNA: TGTGCCATTAAACCGGGACAGGGACCCTACGAGCAGTACTTC

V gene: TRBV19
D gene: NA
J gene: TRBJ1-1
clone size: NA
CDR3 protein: CASRGDVITAFF
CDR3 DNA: TGTGCCAGTAGAGGGGACGTCATAACGGCTTTCTTT

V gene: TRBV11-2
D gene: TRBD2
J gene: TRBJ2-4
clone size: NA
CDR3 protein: CASSNWGGPPRNIQYF
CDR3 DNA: TGTGCCAGCAGCAACTGGGGGGGACCCCCGCGGAACATTCAGTACTTC

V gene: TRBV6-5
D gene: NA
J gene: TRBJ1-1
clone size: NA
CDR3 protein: CASSYGGTNTEAFF
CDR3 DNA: TGTGCCAGCAGTTACGGGGGCACGAACACTGAAGCTTTCTTT

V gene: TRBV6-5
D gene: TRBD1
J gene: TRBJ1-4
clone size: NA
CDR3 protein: CASSYSTGGLNEKLFF
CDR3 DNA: TGTGCCAGCAGTTATTCGACAGGGGGCCTAAATGAAAAACTGTTTTTT

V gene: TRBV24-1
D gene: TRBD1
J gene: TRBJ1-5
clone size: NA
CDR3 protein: CATSDSGQGRQPQHF
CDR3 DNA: TGTGCCACCAGTGACTCGGGACAGGGACGACAGCCCCAGCATTTT

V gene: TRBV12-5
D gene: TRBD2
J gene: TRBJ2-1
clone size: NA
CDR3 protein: CASGLSNGLGRDEQFF
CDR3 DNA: TGTGCTAGTGGTTTGTCCAACGGTTTGGGGAGGGATGAGCAGTTCTTC

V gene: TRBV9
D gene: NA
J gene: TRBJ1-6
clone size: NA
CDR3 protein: CASSVGIGEYSPLHF
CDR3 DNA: TGTGCCAGCAGCGTAGGGATTGGGGAGTATTCACCCCTCCACTTT

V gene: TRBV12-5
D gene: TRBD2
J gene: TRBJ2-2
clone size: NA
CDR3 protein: CASGFMGKAGGDTGELFF
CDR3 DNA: TGTGCTAGTGGTTTTATGGGCAAAGCGGGAGGGGACACCGGGGAGCTGTTTTTT

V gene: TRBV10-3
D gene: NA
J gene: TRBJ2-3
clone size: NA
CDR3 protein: CAITPGLIVGRTDTQYF
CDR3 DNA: TGTGCCATCACTCCGGGACTTATAGTGGGACGCACAGATACGCAGTATTTT

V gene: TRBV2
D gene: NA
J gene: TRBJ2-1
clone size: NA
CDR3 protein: CASLSQVLASEQFF
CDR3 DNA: TGTGCCAGCTTGTCCCAGGTTCTAGCCAGTGAGCAGTTCTTC

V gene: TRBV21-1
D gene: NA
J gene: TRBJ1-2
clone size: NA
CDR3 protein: CASSDDLAVGGTTGYTF
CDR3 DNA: TGTGCCAGCAGCGATGACCTCGCAGTTGGGGGGACTACTGGCTACACCTTC

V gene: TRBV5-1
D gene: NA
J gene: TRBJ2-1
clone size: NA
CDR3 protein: CASSLGLGLAPATVGEQFF
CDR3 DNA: TGCGCCAGCAGCTTAGGTTTAGGGCTCGCGCCGGCCACGGTTGGTGAGCAGTTCTTC

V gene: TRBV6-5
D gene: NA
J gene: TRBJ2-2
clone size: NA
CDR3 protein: CASSSQGPPNTGELFF
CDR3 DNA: TGTGCCAGCAGTTCACAGGGTCCTCCGAACACCGGGGAGCTGTTTTTT

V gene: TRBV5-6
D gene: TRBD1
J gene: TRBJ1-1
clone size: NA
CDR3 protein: CASSPGTGGFGTEAFF
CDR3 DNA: TGTGCCAGCAGCCCAGGGACAGGGGGCTTCGGGACTGAAGCTTTCTTT

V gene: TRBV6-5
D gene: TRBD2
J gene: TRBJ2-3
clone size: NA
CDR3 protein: CASSYGTSGVDTQYF
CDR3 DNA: TGTGCCAGCAGTTACGGGACTAGCGGGGTAGATACGCAGTATTTT

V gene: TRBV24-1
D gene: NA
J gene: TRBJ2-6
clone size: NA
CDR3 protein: CATSDTGTGANVLTF
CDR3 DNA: TGTGCCACCAGTGATACAGGGACCGGGGCCAACGTCCTGACTTTC

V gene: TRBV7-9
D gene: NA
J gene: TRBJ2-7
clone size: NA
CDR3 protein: CASSFYLPYEQYF
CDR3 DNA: TGTGCCAGCAGCTTTTATCTTCCCTACGAGCAGTACTTC

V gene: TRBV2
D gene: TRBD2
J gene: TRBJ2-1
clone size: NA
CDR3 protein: CASSGNPTSGRANEQFF
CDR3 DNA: TGTGCCAGCAGTGGTAATCCTACTAGCGGGAGGGCCAATGAGCAGTTCTTC

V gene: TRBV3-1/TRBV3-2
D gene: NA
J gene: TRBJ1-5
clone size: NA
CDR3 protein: CASSQGGVRSNQPQHF
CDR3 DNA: TGTGCCAGCAGCCAAGGGGGGGTTAGGAGCAATCAGCCCCAGCATTTT

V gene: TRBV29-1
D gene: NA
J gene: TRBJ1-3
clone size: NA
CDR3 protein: CSVRTSEALGNTIYF
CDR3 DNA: TGCAGCGTTCGGACCTCAGAGGCGCTTGGAAACACCATATATTTT

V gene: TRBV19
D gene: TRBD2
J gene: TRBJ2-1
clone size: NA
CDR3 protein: CASSSLAGIYNEQFF
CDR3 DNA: TGTGCCAGTAGTTCCCTAGCGGGGATCTACAATGAGCAGTTCTTC

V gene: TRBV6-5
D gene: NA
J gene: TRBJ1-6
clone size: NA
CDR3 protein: CASRSGTHNSPLHF
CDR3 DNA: TGTGCCAGCAGATCCGGGACTCATAATTCACCCCTCCACTTT

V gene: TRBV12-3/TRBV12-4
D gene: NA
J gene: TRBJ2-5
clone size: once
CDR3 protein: CASTLTAQETQYF
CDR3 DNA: TGTGCCAGCACCCTGACCGCTCAGGAGACCCAGTACTTC

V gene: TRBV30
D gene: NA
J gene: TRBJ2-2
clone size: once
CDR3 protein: CAWSVDLPGVVELFF
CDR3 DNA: TGTGCCTGGAGTGTAGATCTCCCAGGGGTCGTGGAGCTGTTTTTT

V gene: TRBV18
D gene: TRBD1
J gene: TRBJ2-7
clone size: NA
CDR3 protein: CASSPAGTAFSYEQYF
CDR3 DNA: TGTGCCAGCTCACCAGCCGGGACAGCCTTCTCCTACGAGCAGTACTTC

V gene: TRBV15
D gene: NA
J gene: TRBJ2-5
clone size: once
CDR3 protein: CATSRGGTEETQYF
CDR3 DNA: TGTGCCACCAGCAGAGGGGGGACGGAAGAGACCCAGTACTTC

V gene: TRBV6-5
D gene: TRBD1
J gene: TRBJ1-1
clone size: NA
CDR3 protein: CASSPTGGGELF
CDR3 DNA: TGTGCCAGCAGTCCTACAGGGGGCGGTGAACTGTTT

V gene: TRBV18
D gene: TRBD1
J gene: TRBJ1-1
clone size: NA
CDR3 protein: CASSLRQGSTEAFF
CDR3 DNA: TGTGCCAGCTCACTACGACAGGGATCGACTGAAGCTTTCTTT

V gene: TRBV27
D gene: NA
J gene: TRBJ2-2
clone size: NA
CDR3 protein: CASCGNTGELFF
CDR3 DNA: TGTGCCAGCTGTGGGAACACCGGGGAGCTGTTTTTT

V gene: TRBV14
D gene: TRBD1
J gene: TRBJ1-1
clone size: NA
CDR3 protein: CASSPQGALGTEAFF
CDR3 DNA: TGTGCCAGCAGCCCTCAGGGGGCCCTGGGCACTGAAGCTTTCTTT